This TCR beta chain was recorded in a study of Tregs in tolerant kidney transplant recipients. Thawed PBMCs were FACS-sorted into unstimulated CD4+CD25+CD127- regulatory T cells, CD4+CD25- non-regulatory cells, CD4 and CD8 cells. Study conclusions and caveats: Few patients were studied, so findings need validation in larger groups. This study did not directly address biological reproducibility. Activated donor B cell expansion appeared to reveal the most relevant donor-specific TCRbeta repertoire.

A remark on this clone: Its specificity is not known.

Sequencing used immunoSEQ multiplex PCR; TCRdb keeps in-frame clones, though not all of them. The sample has 100,000 to 150,000 clones, 85% to 95% seen once; the top ten hold approximately 0.62%. Sequencing used CD4+ T cells from blood. This receptor was taken from a human donor in good health.

The CDR3 DNA reads as TGCGCCAGCAGCTTGCATCAGGGGGCGAAAACTGAAGCTTTCTTT. Its protein product is CASSLHQGAKTEAFF. The chain employs TRBV5-1 and TRBJ1-1; 8 bases are a match to TRBD1. Germline V gene sequence: CDR1 SGHRS, CDR2 YFSETQ. This CDR3 spans 15 amino acids. The junction had 7 bases not matched to a gene; V was cut back by 1 base and J by 5 bases.